Each of the 18 T cell receptor beta chains below was sequenced from the same sample in a study of blood T cell repertoires in COVID-19. Using immunoSEQ multiplex PCR, the repertoire was profiled, and TCRdb retains in-frame clones only, with some absent. The sample carries roughly 75,000 clones, approximately 92% recorded once. The sequencing input was peripheral blood. Every receptor here comes from a human donor in a cohort sampled during active COVID-19.

This chain links TRBV24-1 with TRBJ1-1; D gene ambiguous. CDR1 and CDR2 from the germline V gene are KGHDR and SFDVKD. The V end lost 2 bases, the J end lost 1 base, and 10 bases lay between the germline ends. The CDR3 length is 15 residues. The CDR3 is CATSDSRGGNTEAFF. In nucleotides, the CDR3 is TGTGCCACCAGTGATTCTCGGGGTGGGAACACTGAAGCTTTCTTT.

This sequence joins TRBV14 and TRBJ1-5; D is unclear. The CDR3 consists of 15 residues. Trimming took 3 bases from V and 2 from J, leaving 11 bases between them. Germline V gene data show CDR1 as SGHDN and CDR2 as FVKESK. For the CDR3, the DNA is TGTGCCAGCAGCCACTTTCGGGGTGGCAATCAGCCCCAGCATTTT. Its translation: CASSHFRGGNQPQHF.

This clone appeared once. The chain couples TRBV15 to TRBJ2-7; maybe TRBD1 (6 bases). The CDR3 contains 14 residues. Looked up from germline, CDR1 is LNHNV and CDR2 is YYDKDF (reference sequence). V dropped 4 bases and J dropped 0 bases, with 10 bases sitting between them. The CDR3 loop is CATSTGASSYEQYF. In DNA, the CDR3 is TGTGCCACCAGCACAGGGGCTAGCTCCTACGAGCAGTACTTC.

With regard to this clone: Its ends do not fully match the called genes, so a read error is possible. This chain joins TRBV30 and TRBJ1-3; the D is unclear. CDR1 and CDR2 from the germline V gene are GTSNPN and SVGIG (reference sequence). CDR3 size: 15 residues. The CDR3: CAWGVPMSSGNTIYF. The CDR3 coding sequence is TGTGCCTGGGGTGTACCCATGAGCTCTGGAAACACCATATATTTT.

The chain carries TRBV9 and TRBJ2-1; 10 bases agree with TRBD2. V dropped 1 base and J dropped 3; count of bases not matched to a gene: 4. CDR1 and CDR2 from the germline V gene are SGDLS and YYNGEE. CDR3 length: 16 amino acids. CDR3 protein: CASSVNQRGGYNEQFF. For the CDR3, the DNA is TGTGCCAGCAGCGTAAATCAGCGGGGGGGCTACAATGAGCAGTTCTTC.

The chain combines TRBV6-6 with TRBJ2-7; 7 nucleotides align to TRBD1. The CDR3 has 12 amino acids. V trimming: 8 bases; J trimming: 7 bases; junction bases outside the gene matches: 8. Germline V gene lookup returns CDR1 MNHNY and CDR2 SVGAGI (reference sequence). DNA of the CDR3: TGTGCCAGCTCTCAGGGGGTGGGAGAGCAGTACTTC. As protein: CASSQGVGEQYF.

The V and J genes are TRBV4-3 and TRBJ1-4; D is perhaps TRBD1 (5 bases). This CDR3 has 15 residues. Trimming pared 7 bases from V and 7 bases from J, leaving 19 bases between. CDR1 is LGHNA and CDR2 is YSLEER in the germline V gene. CDR3 residues: CASNPSQQGGEKLFF. The CDR3, as DNA: TGCGCCAGCAACCCCTCGCAGCAGGGAGGTGAAAAACTGTTTTTT.

There are a few counts of this clone. V and J are TRBV30 and TRBJ2-7; D gene uncertain. Germline CDR1 is GTSNPN and CDR2 is SVGIG (reference sequence). The CDR3 sequence is 14 residues long. V lost 0 bases and J lost 3, with 12 bases in between. The CDR3 bases are TGTGCCTGGAGTGTACCTCTCCACTACTACGAGCAGTACTTC. Translating gives CAWSVPLHYYEQYF.

The gene calls are TRBV5-5 and TRBJ1-6, with TRBD1 as a possible D gene (5 bases). The germline V and J ends were trimmed by 0 bases and 9 bases, with 16 bases remaining between them. Germline CDR1 reads SGHKS; CDR2 reads YYEKEE (reference sequence). The CDR3 loop spans 16 amino acids. The CDR3 DNA reads TGTGCCAGCAGCTTGGGGGGCGGGGATATATCTTCACCCCTCCACTTT. Translating it yields CASSLGGGDISSPLHF.

In its sample, this clone was seen once. J is TRBJ2-7 and V is TRBV9, with 7 bases matching TRBD1. The V segment lost 2 bases and the J segment 4 bases; nucleotides outside the gene matches: 3. The germline gives CDR1 SGDLS, CDR2 YYNGEE. The length of the CDR3 is 13 residues. CDR3 region: CASSVGTEYEQYF. DNA for the CDR3: TGTGCCAGCAGCGTGGGGACAGAGTACGAGCAGTACTTC.

The chain uses TRBV6-6 and TRBJ1-4, with TRBD1 identical over 7 bases. CDR1 MNHNY and CDR2 SVGAGI come from the germline V gene (reference sequence). The CDR3 extends over 15 amino acids. The J segment lost 8 bases and the V segment lost 2 bases, leaving 8 bases of the junction unmatched. This CDR3 is CASSYDRDENEKLFF. In DNA, the CDR3 is TGTGCCAGCAGTTACGACAGGGACGAGAACGAAAAACTGTTTTTT.

The V gene is TRBV27, the J gene TRBJ2-7; 10 bases agree with TRBD2. Germline trimming cut 4 bases from V and 3 bases from J; bases unmatched to any gene: 9. Germline values: CDR1 MNHEY, CDR2 SMNVEV (reference sequence). This CDR3 has 16 residues. The CDR3 DNA reads TGTGCCAGCAGTTCCACGATCCAGCGGGGGGGCTACGAGCAGTACTTC. Translating gives CASSSTIQRGGYEQYF.

The gene calls are TRBV18 and TRBJ2-2; D uncertain. Germline assignment: CDR1 KGHSH and CDR2 LQKENI. Trimming shortened V by 0 bases and J by 3 bases, and 5 bases separated the two germline ends. This CDR3 has 14 residues. The CDR3 loop is CASSPPRYTGELFF. The CDR3 bases are TGTGCCAGCTCACCACCCAGATACACCGGGGAGCTGTTTTTT.

The chain couples TRBV11-3 to TRBJ2-2; 9 bases match TRBD1. The germline CDR1 and CDR2 sequences are SGHNT and YENEEA. The V segment lost 5 bases and the J segment 4 bases; nucleotides outside the gene matches: 8. CDR3 length: 16 residues. CDR3 in amino acids: CASSLTLTGGTGELFF. CDR3 nucleotide sequence: TGTGCCAGCAGCCTGACCTTGACAGGGGGCACCGGGGAGCTGTTTTTT.

The V gene is TRBV19, the J gene TRBJ2-7; possibly TRBD2 for D (6 bases). V was trimmed by 3 bases and J by 6 bases, leaving 24 bases between them. The V gene's germline CDR1 is LNHDA and CDR2 SQIVND (reference sequence). This CDR3 has 17 amino acids. CDR3 DNA sequence: TGTGCCAGTAGTATCCGCCCTGGAGGGGACGCAGCCTCCGAGCAGTACTTC. It specifies CASSIRPGGDAASEQYF.

This clone has more than one count but fewer than ten. The J gene is TRBJ2-3, the V gene TRBV7-2, with D maybe TRBD1 (5 bases). V dropped 5 bases and J dropped 3 bases, with 12 bases sitting between them. The CDR3 consists of 14 residues. Germline loops: CDR1 SGHTA, CDR2 FQGNSA. The CDR3: CASSGDTGTDTQYF. CDR3 sequence (DNA): TGTGCCAGCAGCGGCGATACAGGAACAGATACGCAGTATTTT.

This clone was seen only once. The chain recombines TRBV30 with TRBJ1-4, with 11 bases matching TRBD1. The CDR3 runs to 14 residues. Germline-derived CDR1 and CDR2 are GTSNPN and SVGIG (reference sequence). V dropped 1 base and J dropped 8; count of bases not matched to a gene: 3. CDR3 protein: CAWSGGQGEEKLFF. In DNA form, the CDR3 reads TGTGCCTGGAGTGGGGGACAGGGGGAGGAAAAACTGTTTTTT.

The V call is TRBV16, the J call TRBJ1-3; D might be TRBD1 (5 bases). Trimming took 4 bases from V and 2 from J, leaving 12 bases between them. Germline lookup yields CDR1 KGHSY and CDR2 FQNENV. The length of the CDR3 is 15 residues. The CDR3 region has the DNA TGTGCCAGCAGCCTCCGTTCAGGGACTGGAAACACCATATATTTT. It encodes CASSLRSGTGNTIYF.